This TCR beta chain derives from a study of T cell responses to AZD1222 COVID-19 vaccine. A note on this clone: The antigen is not known.

Trimming took 6 bases from V and 0 from J; bases not matched to a gene: 5. Germline V gives CDR1 SNHLY, CDR2 FYNNEI. The CDR3 runs to 16 residues. Study-level results: None of the repertoires were sampled until the peak T cell response had passed. White British ancestry dominated among donors, who included more females, and clonal diversity was possibly underestimated. Spike-spanning, vaccine-associated CD4 TCRs were dominant at 160-218 and 743-854.

The repertoire was sequenced with immunoSEQ multiplex PCR; TCRdb's copy has only in-frame clones and lacks some. The data hold tens of thousands of clones, with 85% to 90% observed a single time. The genes are TRBV2 and TRBJ2-3; the match to TRBD2 covers 11 bases. The sequence was obtained from an adult in good health. This material consisted of peripheral blood, taken on day 0 of AZD1222 vaccination. CDR3 sequence reads: CASRLAGGLSTDTQYF. CDR3 nucleotides: TGTGCCAGCAGGCTAGCGGGAGGACTGAGCACAGATACGCAGTATTTT.